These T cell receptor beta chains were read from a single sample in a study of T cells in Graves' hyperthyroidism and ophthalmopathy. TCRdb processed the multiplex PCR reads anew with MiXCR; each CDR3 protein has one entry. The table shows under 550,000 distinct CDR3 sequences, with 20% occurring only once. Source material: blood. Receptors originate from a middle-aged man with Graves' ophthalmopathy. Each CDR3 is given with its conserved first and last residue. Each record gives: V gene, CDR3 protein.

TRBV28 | CASSTQHSGSNTGELFF
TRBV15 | CATSIGTGWGYGYTF
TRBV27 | CASRSTGLAGWYEQFF
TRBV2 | CASSEAGDYTF
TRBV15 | CATSRDLNLASEAFF
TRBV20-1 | CSARIPSGGLQEAQYF
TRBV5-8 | CASSFAHSVSYNEQFF
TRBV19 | CASSLRDRYNEQYF
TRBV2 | CASGGGSGRETQYF
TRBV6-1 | CASSEKTMGAKNIQYF
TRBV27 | CASSPLVLRNYGYTF
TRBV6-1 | CASSYSAGALSRETQYF
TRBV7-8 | CASSTRTPRSNYGYTF
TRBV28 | CASSLSHSGSSYEQYF
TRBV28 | CASLAGGNEQFF
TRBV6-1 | CASSELAGGNEQFF
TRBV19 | CATRDRSYTGELFF
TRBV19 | CASSRERTDSAKNIQYF
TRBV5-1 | CASSPWLGGTATYEQYF
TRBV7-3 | CASSLSAFSYEQYF
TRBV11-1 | CASRRLTRMNTEAFF
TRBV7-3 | CASSLSLGPTDTQYF
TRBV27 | CASSFGVEGSPPLHF
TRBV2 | CATTGRDSPLHF
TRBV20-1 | CSARDPHGGTYEQYF
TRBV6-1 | CASSERSGWEQYF
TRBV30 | CAWSEGGGGELFF
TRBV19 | CASSITGTNQPQHF
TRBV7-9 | CASSPEGAGPQHF
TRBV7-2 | CASSLAPGGGETQYF
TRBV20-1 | CSADAPSGHQETQYF
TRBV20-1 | CSATPGPMETQYF
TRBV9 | CASSPRTTPSSYNEQFF
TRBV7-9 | CASSAGTDSYNEQFF
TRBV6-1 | CASRQTGGAPGELFF
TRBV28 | CASAGTAHYNEQFF
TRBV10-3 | CAIRTSGFNNEQFF
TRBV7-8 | CASSLTSGRDQETQYF
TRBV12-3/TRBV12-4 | CASSLRRGVGKGYTF
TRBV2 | CASKENLGHNEQFF